This T cell receptor beta chain was recovered during a study of T cells in Graves' hyperthyroidism and ophthalmopathy. Study-level findings and limits: With a median lead of approximately 6.4 months before onset, the model predicted ophthalmopathy.

This clonotype was recorded at least ten times. Its antigen is undetermined. The investigators amplified TCR beta CDR3 regions from RNA transcripts. Carried out on the TCR CDR3, a first-round RT-PCR used the HTBI primer set. TCRdb re-derived calls from the multiplex PCR reads in MiXCR, one entry per CDR3 protein. The table lists a few hundred thousand distinct CDR3 sequences, approximately 17% of them singletons. Trimming removed 6 bases at V and 2 bases at J, with 22 bases between. The CDR3 totals 17 residues. CDR1 SGHTA and CDR2 FQGNSA come from the germline V gene. The clonotype originates from a young woman with Graves' ophthalmopathy. The gene calls are TRBV7-2 and TRBJ1-2; perhaps TRBD1 as D (5 bases). Specimen: blood. The CDR3 spells CASSYIHLGAVNYGYTF. The CDR3 nucleotides are TGTGCCAGCAGTTATATCCACCTAGGGGCTGTGAACTATGGCTACACCTTC.